This entry concerns a single T cell receptor (beta chain). Data came from immunoSEQ multiplex PCR; TCRdb stores just in-frame clones and leaves some out. The sample has about 18,000 clones, about 82% seen once. The germline V gene has CDR1 SGHNT and CDR2 YYREEE (reference sequence). Trimming stripped 2 bases from V and 12 bases from J, with 15 bases between. This CDR3 has 13 residues. Time point denoted: recipient sample about 28 days before transplant, after cytoreduction. The record originates from a study of T cell clonotyping in hematopoietic cell transplantation. Study information: Cytoreduction preceded collection of pretransplant recipient samples.

The J gene is TRBJ2-1, the V gene TRBV5-4, with D perhaps being TRBD1 or TRBD2 (5 bases each). This sequence originates from a man between 45 and 60 years old with acute myeloid leukemia. Some clones in this sample may be carry-over from other donors' samples. Material: peripheral blood mononuclear cells, obtained before stem cell transplant. The CDR3 sequence: CASSFEGPLGQFF. The CDR3 DNA reads TGTGCCAGCAGCTTCGAGGGGCCTTTAGGGCAGTTCTTC.